Listed below are T cell receptor beta chains from one sample, sequenced in a study of CD8+CD57+ T cells in acquired aplastic anemia. TCRdb analysed the reads with MiXCR anew, one entry per CDR3 protein. The table has under 200,000 distinct CDR3 sequences, 48% seen once. The sample comprised sorted CD4+, CD8+, or CD8+CD57+ T cells (not recorded which) from PBMCs. The receptors derive from a human donor with aplastic anemia. CDR3s include the opening cysteine and the closing phenylalanine or tryptophan. D genes are given only for firm matches. Size is omitted from some rows. Given values are once, few, many or a class for expanded clones.

d_gene: -; j_gene: TRBJ2-1; abundance: few; v_gene: TRBV7-2; CDR3nt: TGTGCCAGCAGGGAACCCTTCAGCTCCTACAATGAGCAGTTCTTC; CDR3aa: CASREPFSSYNEQFF
d_gene: -; j_gene: TRBJ1-5; abundance: many; v_gene: TRBV15; CDR3nt: TGTGCCACCAGCAGAGATAAGACCCTCAATCAGCCCCAGCATTTT; CDR3aa: CATSRDKTLNQPQHF
d_gene: -; j_gene: TRBJ2-3; abundance: -; v_gene: TRBV24-1; CDR3nt: TGTGCCACCAGTGACTCGGGTGGGAGTGTCTCAGATACGCAGTATTTT; CDR3aa: CATSDSGGSVSDTQYF
d_gene: TRBD2; j_gene: TRBJ2-7; abundance: many; v_gene: TRBV18; CDR3nt: TGTGCCAGCTCACCATCGGGAGGATCCTACGAGCAGTACTTC; CDR3aa: CASSPSGGSYEQYF
d_gene: -; j_gene: TRBJ1-3; abundance: -; v_gene: TRBV7-4; CDR3nt: TGTGCCAGCAGCTTATCTACCACCATATATTTT; CDR3aa: CASSLSTTIYF
d_gene: -; j_gene: TRBJ2-3; abundance: many; v_gene: TRBV12-3/TRBV12-4; CDR3nt: TGTGCCAGCAGGCCTAGGGACTTCGTTAGCACAGATACGCAGTATTTT; CDR3aa: CASRPRDFVSTDTQYF
d_gene: -; j_gene: TRBJ1-5; abundance: -; v_gene: TRBV15; CDR3nt: TGTGCCACCAGCAGAGATAAGCAGCCCCAGCATTTT; CDR3aa: CATSRDKQPQHF
d_gene: TRBD2; j_gene: TRBJ2-7; abundance: few; v_gene: TRBV10-2; CDR3nt: TGCGCCAGCAGTTCTAGCGGCTACGAGCAGTACTTC; CDR3aa: CASSSSGYEQYF
d_gene: -; j_gene: TRBJ2-7; abundance: -; v_gene: TRBV7-2; CDR3nt: TGTGCCAGCAGCTTCGTCCATGGGCAGTACTTC; CDR3aa: CASSFVHGQYF
d_gene: TRBD1; j_gene: TRBJ1-3; abundance: once; v_gene: TRBV18; CDR3nt: TGTGCCACCAGACAGGGATTCTCTGGAAACACCATATATTTT; CDR3aa: CATRQGFSGNTIYF
d_gene: -; j_gene: TRBJ2-5; abundance: many; v_gene: TRBV12-5; CDR3nt: TGTGCTAGTAGTACGGGGGTTGAGACCCAGTACTTC; CDR3aa: CASSTGVETQYF
d_gene: -; j_gene: TRBJ2-7; abundance: -; v_gene: TRBV5-6; CDR3nt: TGTGCCAGCAGCTTGCCCACTAGCCTCTACGAGCAGTACTTC; CDR3aa: CASSLPTSLYEQYF
d_gene: -; j_gene: TRBJ2-1; abundance: -; v_gene: TRBV25-1; CDR3nt: TGTGCCAGCAGTGAATGGAGGACTACAAGCAATGAGCAGTTCTTC; CDR3aa: CASSEWRTTSNEQFF
d_gene: -; j_gene: TRBJ2-7; abundance: many; v_gene: TRBV5-6; CDR3nt: TGTGCCAGCAGCTACGGACTGGACTACGAGCAGTACTTC; CDR3aa: CASSYGLDYEQYF
d_gene: -; j_gene: TRBJ2-7; abundance: few; v_gene: TRBV15; CDR3nt: TGTGCCACCAGCAGCAGACAGAGGACCTACGAGCAGTACTTC; CDR3aa: CATSSRQRTYEQYF
d_gene: TRBD1; j_gene: TRBJ2-5; abundance: many; v_gene: TRBV9; CDR3nt: TGTGCCAGCAGCAGGAATAGGGGGCCTGGCGAGACCCAGTACTTC; CDR3aa: CASSRNRGPGETQYF
d_gene: TRBD2; j_gene: TRBJ2-1; abundance: -; v_gene: TRBV5-1; CDR3nt: TGCGCCAGCAGCAAGACCCCCGGGACTAGGCAATACAATGAGCAGTTCTTC; CDR3aa: CASSKTPGTRQYNEQFF
d_gene: -; j_gene: TRBJ1-4; abundance: many; v_gene: TRBV9; CDR3nt: TGTGCCAGCAGCTCAGGGGAGGCTGAAAAACTGTTTTTT; CDR3aa: CASSSGEAEKLFF
d_gene: TRBD1; j_gene: TRBJ1-4; abundance: many; v_gene: TRBV4-1; CDR3nt: TGCGCCAGCAGCCAAGATTGGAGCGGGACAGCGGAAAAACTGTTTTTT; CDR3aa: CASSQDWSGTAEKLFF
d_gene: -; j_gene: TRBJ1-3; abundance: many; v_gene: TRBV7-9; CDR3nt: TGTGCCAGCAGCTCGGACAGAGTCTCTGGAAACACCATATATTTT; CDR3aa: CASSSDRVSGNTIYF
d_gene: -; j_gene: TRBJ1-4; abundance: many; v_gene: TRBV5-5; CDR3nt: TGTGCCAGCACCGTCGGAGGTGAAAAACTGTTTTTT; CDR3aa: CASTVGGEKLFF
d_gene: -; j_gene: TRBJ2-2; abundance: -; v_gene: TRBV28; CDR3nt: TGTGCCAGCATTACGACAGACTACACCGGGGAGCTGTTTTTT; CDR3aa: CASITTDYTGELFF
d_gene: TRBD1; j_gene: TRBJ1-1; abundance: -; v_gene: TRBV11-3; CDR3nt: TGTGCCAGCAGCTTATTTTCAGGGGGCGGCACTGAAGCTTTCTTT; CDR3aa: CASSLFSGGGTEAFF
d_gene: -; j_gene: TRBJ2-3; abundance: many; v_gene: TRBV27; CDR3nt: TGTGCCAGCATCCGTCGGGTGGGCACAGATACGCAGTATTTT; CDR3aa: CASIRRVGTDTQYF
d_gene: -; j_gene: TRBJ1-5; abundance: -; v_gene: TRBV7-3; CDR3nt: TGTGCCAGCAGCTTAATCCAGGACCAGCCCCAGCATTTT; CDR3aa: CASSLIQDQPQHF
d_gene: TRBD1; j_gene: TRBJ1-1; abundance: many; v_gene: TRBV5-4; CDR3nt: TGTGCCAGCAGCAAGGGACAGGGCGGCACTGAAGCTTTCTTT; CDR3aa: CASSKGQGGTEAFF
d_gene: TRBD1; j_gene: TRBJ1-5; abundance: many; v_gene: TRBV10-3; CDR3nt: TGTGCCATCAGTGAAGACAGGGTTAATCAGCCCCAGCATTTT; CDR3aa: CAISEDRVNQPQHF
d_gene: -; j_gene: TRBJ2-7; abundance: -; v_gene: TRBV5-1; CDR3nt: TGCGCCAGCAGCCCGACGACAGGTCCCTACCCTAACGAGCAGTACTTC; CDR3aa: CASSPTTGPYPNEQYF
d_gene: TRBD1; j_gene: TRBJ1-2; abundance: -; v_gene: TRBV29-1; CDR3nt: TGCAGCGTTGGTCCCCTAGAGGATAGGGACAGGGGGCATGGCTACACCTTC; CDR3aa: CSVGPLEDRDRGHGYTF
d_gene: TRBD1; j_gene: TRBJ1-4; abundance: few; v_gene: TRBV3-1; CDR3nt: TGTGCCAGCAGCCAAGGGCCGACAGGGAGGGTTGAAAAACTGTTTTTT; CDR3aa: CASSQGPTGRVEKLFF
d_gene: -; j_gene: TRBJ2-3; abundance: many; v_gene: TRBV6-4; CDR3nt: TGTGCCAGCAGTGAGGGTGCCACAGATACGCAGTATTTT; CDR3aa: CASSEGATDTQYF
d_gene: TRBD1; j_gene: TRBJ1-4; abundance: -; v_gene: TRBV5-1; CDR3nt: TGCGCCAGCAGCCAGACAGGGGATAATGAAAAACTGTTTTTT; CDR3aa: CASSQTGDNEKLFF